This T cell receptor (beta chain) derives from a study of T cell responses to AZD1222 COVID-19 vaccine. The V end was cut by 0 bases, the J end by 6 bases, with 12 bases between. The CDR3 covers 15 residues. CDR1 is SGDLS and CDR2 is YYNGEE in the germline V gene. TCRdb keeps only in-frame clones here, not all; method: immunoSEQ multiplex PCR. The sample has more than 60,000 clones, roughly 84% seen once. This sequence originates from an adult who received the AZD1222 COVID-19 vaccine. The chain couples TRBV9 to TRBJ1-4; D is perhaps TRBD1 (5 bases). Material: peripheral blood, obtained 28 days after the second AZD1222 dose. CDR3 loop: CASSVGQQGHEKLFF. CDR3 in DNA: TGTGCCAGCAGCGTAGGCCAGCAGGGCCATGAAAAACTGTTTTTT.